The following is a T cell receptor (beta chain) sequence with its context. This sample is part of a study of blood T cell repertoires in COVID-19. About the study: Some COVID-19 samples were acute and others convalescent; all came from the United States, Italy and Spain.

Per the study methods: From reference gene primer amplification, estimates of nucleated cell counts were derived. Sequenced by immunoSEQ multiplex PCR; TCRdb stores in-frame clones only, minus some. That table gives V, J and clone size, and the DNA gave D and trimming. The sample holds about 50,000 clones, 75% to 90% seen once. Specimen: peripheral blood. The receptor was derived from a man between 60 and 75 years old with acute or convalescent COVID-19.

As DNA, the CDR3 is TGTGCCAGCAGCCCGGGGGTAGGAGAGGGATACGAGCAGTACTTC. Amino acid sequence: CASSPGVGEGYEQYF. The chain is built from TRBV7-3 and TRBJ2-7, with D possibly being TRBD2 (6 bases). CDR1 and CDR2 (germline): SGHTA, FQGTGA. V was pared by 5 bases and J by 4 bases, with 18 bases between. The CDR3 loop spans 15 amino acids.